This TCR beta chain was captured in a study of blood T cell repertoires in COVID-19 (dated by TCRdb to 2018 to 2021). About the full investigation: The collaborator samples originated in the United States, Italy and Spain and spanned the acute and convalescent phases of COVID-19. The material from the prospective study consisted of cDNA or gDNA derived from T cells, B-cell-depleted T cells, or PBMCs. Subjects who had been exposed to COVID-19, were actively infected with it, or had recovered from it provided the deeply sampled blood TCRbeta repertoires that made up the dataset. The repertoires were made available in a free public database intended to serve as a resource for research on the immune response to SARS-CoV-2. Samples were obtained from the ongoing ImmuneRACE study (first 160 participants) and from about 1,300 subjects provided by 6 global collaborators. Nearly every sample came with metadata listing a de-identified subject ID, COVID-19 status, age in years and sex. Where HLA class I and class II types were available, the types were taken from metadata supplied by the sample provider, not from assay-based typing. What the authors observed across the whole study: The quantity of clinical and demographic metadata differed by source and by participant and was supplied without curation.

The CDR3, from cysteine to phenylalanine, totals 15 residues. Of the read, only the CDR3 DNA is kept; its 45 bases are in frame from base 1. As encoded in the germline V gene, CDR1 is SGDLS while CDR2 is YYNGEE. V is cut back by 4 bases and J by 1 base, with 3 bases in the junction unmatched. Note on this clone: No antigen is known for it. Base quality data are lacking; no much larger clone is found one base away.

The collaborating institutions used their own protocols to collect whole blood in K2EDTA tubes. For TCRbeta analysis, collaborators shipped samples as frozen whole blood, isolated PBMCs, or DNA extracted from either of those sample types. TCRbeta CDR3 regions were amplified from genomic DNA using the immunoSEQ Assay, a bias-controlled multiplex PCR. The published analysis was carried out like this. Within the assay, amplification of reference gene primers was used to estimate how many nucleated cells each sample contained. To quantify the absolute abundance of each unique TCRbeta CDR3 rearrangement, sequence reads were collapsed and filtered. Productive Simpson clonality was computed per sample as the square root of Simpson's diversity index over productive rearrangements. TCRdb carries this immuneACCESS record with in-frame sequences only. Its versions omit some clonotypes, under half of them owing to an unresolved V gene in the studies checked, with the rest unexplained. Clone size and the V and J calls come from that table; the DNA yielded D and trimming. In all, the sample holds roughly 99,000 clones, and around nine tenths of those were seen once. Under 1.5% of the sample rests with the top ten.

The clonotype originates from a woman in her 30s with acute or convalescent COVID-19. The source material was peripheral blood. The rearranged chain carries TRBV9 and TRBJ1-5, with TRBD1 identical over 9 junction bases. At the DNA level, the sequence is TGTGCCAGCAGCCCGGGACAGGGAAGCAATCAGCCCCAGCATTTT. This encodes CASSPGQGSNQPQHF.